The 21 T cell receptor beta chains listed next were all sequenced from one sample in a study of beta chain features in type 1 diabetes. The investigators reverse transcribed all of the isolated RNA, so they sequenced expressed TCRB transcripts. Sequenced by immunoSEQ multiplex PCR; TCRdb stores in-frame clones only, minus some. The table lists about 270,000 clones, 14% of them singletons, with over 0.015% in the top ten. Study-level findings and limits: Patients with Type 1 diabetes showed moderately but significantly shorter TCRB CDR3s in all four CD4+ subsets.

For these TCRs, the target antigens are not known. Source material: naive CD4+ T cells from blood. All receptors come from a man younger than 40 with type 1 diabetes.

This clone was counted a few times. The chain uses TRBV27 and TRBJ2-5, with D unclear. The V gene's germline CDR1 is MNHEY and CDR2 SMNVEV (reference sequence). This CDR3 is 15 amino acids long. V gave up 1 base and J gave up 4 bases, with 13 bases separating them. CDR3 sequence: CASSLLGQVRETQYF. In DNA form, the CDR3 reads TGTGCCAGCAGTTTATTAGGCCAGGTTAGAGAGACCCAGTACTTC.

The V and J genes are TRBV30 and TRBJ1-5; TRBD1 might be the D (5 bases). V lost 2 bases, J lost 4 bases, and 18 bases lay in between. This CDR3 contains 16 residues. The germline CDR1 and CDR2 sequences are GTSNPN and SVGIG (reference sequence). The CDR3 nucleotides read TGTGCCTGGAGTCCCCCCGGAGGGGCTTTAAATCAGCCCCAGCATTTT. It is translated as CAWSPPGGALNQPQHF. The complete variable domain, with remaining parts taken from reference TRBV30 and TRBJ1-5, reads SQTIHQWPATLVQPVGSPLSLECTVEGTSNPNLYWYRQAAGRGLQLLFYSVGIGQISSEVPQNLSASRPQDRQFILSSKKLLLSDSGFYLCAWSPPGGALNQPQHFGDGTRLSIL.

This clone was detected only a few times. The CDR3 sequence: CAWSPGTDTQYF. CDR3 coding DNA: TGTGCCTGGAGCCCCGGCACAGATACGCAGTATTTT. The chain recombines TRBV30 with TRBJ2-3; D not resolved. Trimming took 3 bases from V and 1 from J, leaving 5 bases between them. The CDR3 loop spans 12 amino acids. CDR1 and CDR2 (germline): GTSNPN, SVGIG (reference sequence).

The table lists this clone with a few counts. The V gene is TRBV7-2, the J gene TRBJ2-7; perhaps TRBD2 as D (5 bases). This CDR3 has 14 residues. The germline V and J ends were trimmed by 3 bases and 1 base, with 10 bases remaining between them. Germline assignment: CDR1 SGHTA and CDR2 FQGNSA. The DNA of the CDR3 is TGTGCCAGCAGCTTGGGCCCGGGATCCTACGAGCAGTACTTC. Translated: CASSLGPGSYEQYF.

This chain uses TRBV7-2 with TRBJ2-2; maybe TRBD1 (6 bases). Germline values: CDR1 SGHTA, CDR2 FQGNSA. V was trimmed by 3 bases and J by 3 bases, leaving 11 bases between them. This CDR3 is built from 15 residues. DNA for the CDR3: TGTGCCAGCAGCTTTACAGGGCCGGACACCGGGGAGCTGTTTTTT. Amino acid sequence: CASSFTGPDTGELFF.

This clone has more than one count but fewer than ten. The chain couples TRBV2 to TRBJ1-1, with D maybe TRBD1 (6 bases). The CDR3 extends over 13 amino acids. V lost 6 bases and J 1 base, leaving 9 bases between the germline ends. The germline V gene has CDR1 SNHLY and CDR2 FYNNEI. This chain's CDR3 is CASRADRNTEAFF. The CDR3 coding sequence is TGTGCCAGCAGGGCGGACAGGAACACTGAAGCTTTCTTT.

The CDR3 spells CAIRTSESYEQYF. The CDR3 region has the DNA TGTGCCATCAGAACTAGCGAGTCCTACGAGCAGTACTTC. The V gene is TRBV10-3, the J gene TRBJ2-7; 7 bases map to TRBD2. Trimming cost V 6 bases and J 1 base; bases outside gene matches: 3. The CDR3 consists of 13 residues. CDR1 is ENHRY and CDR2 is SYGVKD in the germline V gene.

This clone appeared a few times. The chain employs TRBV7-2 and TRBJ2-1; D perhaps matches TRBD2 (5 bases). Germline values: CDR1 SGHTA, CDR2 FQGNSA. The V end lost 5 bases, the J end lost 10 bases, and 12 bases lay between the germline ends. This CDR3 region has 12 residues. In DNA, the CDR3 is TGTGCCAGCAGCACGTACAGAGGGGAGCAGTTCTTC. It codes for CASSTYRGEQFF.

This chain connects TRBV27 to TRBJ2-7, with 7 nucleotides matching TRBD1. The CDR3 has 14 amino acids. Germline V lookup: CDR1 MNHEY, CDR2 SMNVEV (reference sequence). Losses at the gene ends were 3 bases for V and 3 bases for J; bases not matched to a gene: 5. The CDR3 sequence: CASSLTGMGYEQYF. The CDR3 DNA follows: TGTGCCAGCAGTTTGACAGGGATGGGCTACGAGCAGTACTTC.

This clone turned up a few times. The chain is built from TRBV28 and TRBJ2-7, with 8 bases that match TRBD1. Germline CDR1 reads MDHEN; CDR2 reads SYDVKM. The V segment lost 6 bases and the J segment 2 bases; nucleotides outside the gene matches: 6. This CDR3 contains 14 residues. The CDR3 nucleotides are TGTGCCAGCAGAAGGACAGGGACAACCTACGAGCAGTACTTC. Residues: CASRRTGTTYEQYF. Filled out from reference TRBV28 and TRBJ2-7, the complete variable domain reads DVKVTQSSRYLVKRTGEKVFLECVQDMDHENMFWYRQDPGLGLRLIYFSYDVKMKEKGDIPEGYSVSREKKERFSLILESASTNQTSMYLCASRRTGTTYEQYFGPGTRLTVT.

The J gene is TRBJ1-2, the V gene TRBV23-1, with D perhaps matching TRBD1 (5 bases). TRBV23-1 is an ORF, and what it does is uncertain. The CDR3 totals 16 residues. V was shortened by 6 bases and J by 4 bases, with 21 bases between the two germline ends. The CDR3 loop is CASSPRGEVGCYGYTF. As DNA, the CDR3 is TGCGCCAGCAGCCCACGGGGGGAGGTGGGATGCTATGGCTACACCTTC.

This clone showed up just a few times. This chain uses TRBV9 with TRBJ2-3; possible D gene TRBD2, 6 bases. Germline CDR1 SGDLS, CDR2 YYNGEE. V was cut by 4 bases and J by 2 bases, with 11 bases left in between. The CDR3 extends over 14 amino acids. CDR3 nucleotides: TGTGCCAGCAGCTATAGCGGAACCACAGATACGCAGTATTTT. It translates to CASSYSGTTDTQYF.

This clone was recorded a few times. This chain links TRBV18 with TRBJ2-7, with D maybe TRBD1 (5 bases). Trimming cost V 4 bases and J 3 bases, with 10 bases left between them. The length of the CDR3 is 13 residues. CDR1 is KGHSH and CDR2 is LQKENI in the germline V gene. Here the CDR3 reads CASSRVRDYEQYF. In DNA, the CDR3 is TGTGCCAGCTCACGAGTCAGGGACTACGAGCAGTACTTC.

CDR3: CASRDSRDYQYF. DNA of the CDR3: TGTGCCAGCAGGGATTCCCGGGACTACCAGTACTTC. This chain links TRBV6-6 with TRBJ2-7, with TRBD2 identical over 7 bases. CDR1 is MNHNY, CDR2 SVGAGI, per germline (reference sequence). CDR3 length: 12 residues. With 6 bases clipped from V and 10 bases from J, the junction kept 9 bases outside the gene matches.

On this clone itself: Germline is not matched at one junction end, which may reflect a read error. This chain joins TRBV7-7 and TRBJ2-6; 10 positions agree with TRBD1. The germline gives CDR1 SSHAT, CDR2 FNYEAQ (reference sequence). There are 20 residues in the CDR3. The CDR3 DNA is TGTGCTAGCAGCGTAGTCCCTGGACAGGGGGGGTCATCTGGGGCCAACGTCCTGACTTTC. Residues: CASSVVPGQGGSSGANVLTF. Together with reference TRBV7-7 and TRBJ2-6, the CDR3 gives the full variable domain: GAGVSQSPRYKVTKRGQDVTLRCDPISSHATLYWYQQALGQGPEFLTYFNYEAQPDKSGLPSDRFSAERPEGSISTLTIQRTEQRDSAMYRCASSVVPGQGGSSGANVLTFGAGSRLTVL.

This clone was detected a few times. The CDR3 DNA follows: TGTGCCAGCAGTGAATTGTCTAGCGGGGGCCGTTCCTCCTACGAGCAGTACTTC. As protein: CASSELSSGGRSSYEQYF. The J gene is TRBJ2-7, the V gene TRBV2, with TRBD2 identical over 10 bases. There are 18 residues in the CDR3. CDR1 and CDR2 (germline): SNHLY, FYNNEI. J lost 0 bases, V lost 2 bases, and 10 bases had no gene match.

The chain joins TRBV9 to TRBJ1-1; D gene ambiguous. Trimming took 2 bases from V and 7 from J, leaving 12 bases between them. This CDR3 spans 13 amino acids. From germline, CDR1 is SGDLS and CDR2 YYNGEE. CDR3 sequence reads: CASSVLETGEAFF. The CDR3 DNA reads as TGTGCCAGCAGCGTTCTAGAGACGGGTGAAGCTTTCTTT. Based on the CDR3 plus reference TRBV9 and TRBJ1-1, the full variable domain is DSGVTQTPKHLITATGQRVTLRCSPRSGDLSVYWYQQSLDQGLQFLIQYYNGEERAKGNILERFSAQQFPDLHSELNLSSLELGDSALYFCASSVLETGEAFFGQGTRLTVV.

The chain couples TRBV6-6 to TRBJ2-7; a weak D match, TRBD1 (5 bases). Germline CDR1 is MNHNY and CDR2 is SVGAGI (reference sequence). Trimming pared 7 bases from V and 4 bases from J, leaving 14 bases between. The CDR3 loop spans 13 amino acids. This chain's CDR3 is CASTDLAGYEQYF. The CDR3 nucleotides read TGTGCCAGCACTGACTTAGCAGGGTACGAGCAGTACTTC.

This clone was found a few times. The V and J genes are TRBV18 and TRBJ2-5, with D maybe TRBD2 (5 bases). The V gene's germline CDR1 is KGHSH and CDR2 LQKENI. CDR3 size: 13 residues. The V gene lost 3 bases and the J gene lost 3 bases, with 8 bases spanning the gap. In DNA, the CDR3 is TGTGCCAGCTCACCTGGAGCGGAAGAGACCCAGTACTTC. Translation gives CASSPGAEETQYF. The full variable domain, in which reference TRBV18 and TRBJ2-5 provide the parts outside the CDR3, is NAGVMQNPRHLVRRRGQEARLRCSPMKGHSHVYWYRQLPEEGLKFMVYLQKENIIDESGMPKERFSAEFPKEGPSILRIQQVVRGDSAAYFCASSPGAEETQYFGPGTRLLVL.

This clone was seen a handful of times. The genes are TRBV28 and TRBJ2-7, with 10 bases matching TRBD1. V was clipped by 7 bases and J by 4 bases; unmatched bases: 13. This CDR3 is built from 16 residues. The germline CDR1 and CDR2 sequences are MDHEN and SYDVKM. CDR3 protein: CASIPVGTGDPYEQYF. The DNA for the CDR3 is TGTGCCAGCATCCCGGTCGGGACAGGGGATCCTTACGAGCAGTACTTC.

The chain recombines TRBV27 with TRBJ2-7; 13 nucleotides align to TRBD2. Trimming at V came to 3 bases and at J to 7 bases, leaving 9 bases not matched to a gene. The CDR3 is 16 amino acids. CDR1 and CDR2 from the germline V gene are MNHEY and SMNVEV (reference sequence). CDR3 region: CASSFRTSGSPGEQYF. The DNA of the CDR3 is TGTGCCAGCAGTTTTCGGACTAGCGGGAGCCCCGGAGAGCAGTACTTC.